The TCR beta chain under discussion was sequenced for a study of cytomegalovirus exposure and HLA in healthy donors (dated by TCRdb to about 2017). Study-level background: An earlier analysis of some 600 of the donors reported 276 Gb of sequence data and 100 million to 120 million unique TCR beta sequences obtained from about 200 million T cells. Roughly 300 gigabases of sequencing data and roughly 80 million unique TCR sequences made up an early release that covered several hundred HLA-typed donors. The genetic ancestry cluster associated with self-reported Caucasian donors included about 84% of the roughly 400 genotyped donors. The study aimed to test whether signatures of past pathogen exposure could be identified by cataloging public T cell receptors. The T cell repertoires of 666 subjects were profiled by immunosequencing and related to cytomegalovirus serostatus. Besides the first cohort of around 670 subjects, a separate validation cohort made up of around 120 different subjects was used. High-throughput TCR immunosequencing, statistical association of individual TCRs with disease status, and machine learning were combined to predict cytomegalovirus infection status. A later analysis re-examined previously published TCR beta repertoires from several hundred donors and added high-resolution HLA genotyping to investigate patterns of TCR occurrence. In the later analysis, no new phenotypic data were used to find candidate immune exposures; instead, reliance was placed on TCR beta sequences and their occurrence across donors. An earlier analysis of approximately 630 of the donors applied high-throughput TCR beta sequencing to assess whether each TCR beta V gene segment acted as functional or pseudogenic. Alongside the repertoire data, information on donor age, sex, ethnicity and CMV serostatus was compiled. A later genetic analysis used genome-wide SNP genotypes for 398 of the 666 donors, treating that subset as a discovery cohort. All discovery cohort repertoires had been generated on a single sequencing platform. Class I and class II HLA loci were covered by the typing at four-digit resolution. The number of donors typed differed by locus, with 629-630 for A, B, C, DRB1 and DQB1, roughly 520 for DQA1, 600 to 610 for DPA1, and approximately 470 for DPB1. Roughly 5 DR-DQ haplotypes were treated as single units for association and clustering because of strong linkage in the cohort. Across approximately 400 genotyped donors of the cohort, an average of roughly 230,000 unique TCR beta nucleotide sequences per donor were sequenced, and 15% to 20% of those sequences were non-productive.

Points on this clone: Its target antigen remains unknown. Nothing much larger sits one base from this clone, and base qualities are not available.

The cohort consisted of more than 650 healthy bone marrow donors. At the time of sampling, every cohort member was nominally healthy, though immune exposures that went unrecorded were likely present. The donor was CMV seronegative and belonged to the group of several hundred seronegative cohort members. A peripheral blood sample was provided by each donor, and peripheral blood mononuclear cells were used for TCR beta sequencing. Genomic DNA extraction from the blood cell samples was performed with the Qiagen DNeasy Blood Extraction Kit. V and J are truncated by 2 bases and 4 bases respectively, leaving an intervening sequence of 10 bases. The germline V gene yields SGHRS for CDR1 and YFSETQ for CDR2. The CDR3, from cysteine to phenylalanine, totals 13 residues. The read is trimmed to its CDR3 DNA, 39 bases read in frame from base 1. Summary of the overall study and its limitations: The sequencing pipeline was judged likely to have produced a cluster of highly shared sequence variants as a technical artifact. This cohort had only TCR beta chains sequenced, and the lack of alpha or paired-chain data limited which features could be detected. In a later analysis, several top co-occurrence clusters were reported to appear linked to parvovirus B19, influenza, CMV and Epstein-Barr virus. Most CMV-associated TCR beta chains appeared to be HLA-restricted in a later analysis, and the HLA associations seemed to be driven largely by CMV exposure. An association between a missense DCLRE1C variant and V-gene and J-gene trimming of TCR beta chains was found in a later genetic analysis and replicated in an independent cohort. A further reported finding was that TCR beta sequences accurately predicted the HLA-A and HLA-B alleles for most subjects in the first cohort. Roughly uniform sequencing depth across donors was assumed in presence/absence analyses, although this assumption may not hold. Cytomegalovirus status was reported to be diagnosed by the classifier with high specificity and sensitivity in both the original and validation cohorts. In a later analysis, TCR association rates were found to vary across HLA loci, with the most associated TCRs seen for DRB1 alleles and the fewest for HLA-C alleles. While some public TCRs were present in many individuals, most TCR sequences turned up only very rarely across donors. The earlier analysis of almost 600 of the donors excluded 15 to 20 rarely observed V segments, including chromosome 9 orphons, because counts were too low. Some IMGT-functional V segments, including TRBV6-2 and TRBV6-3, could not be told apart with the 87-base-pair reads, so those segments were excluded. Correlated functional status among segregating V segments might reflect linkage disequilibrium, but an unknown experimental factor could not be ruled out. The study listed 150 to 200 TCR beta chains as associated with cytomegalovirus. It was suggested by the authors that the approach could potentially be generalized to other disease states and immunological phenotypes. In vitro tests confirmed that a few of the cytomegalovirus-associated TCR beta chains recognize cytomegalovirus antigens. CMV serostatus was the only immune exposure information available for the cohort. A later genetic analysis reported fewer N-insertions in productive TCRs among donors in an Asian-associated ancestry cluster than the approximately 670-donor mean. Because HLA typing was missing for some donors at each locus, association tests included only the typed subset. A later analysis found that HLA-associated TCR beta chains were more clonally expanded and had lower generation probabilities than equally common non-associated chains. Assigning TCR associations to individual alleles was difficult when HLA alleles, especially DR and DQ, strongly co-occurred. An earlier analysis of approximately 600 of the donors showed that most TCR beta V segments appeared in productive rearrangements either about 90% or about 30% of the time, which broadly matched IMGT annotations. Specific HLA alleles were associated with over 15,000 TCR beta sequences at a false discovery rate of 0.05 in a later analysis.

The library was prepared using the immunoSEQ multiplex PCR assay. For the multiplex PCR, a mixture combining 60 forward primers for TCR Vbeta segments and 13 reverse primers for TCR Jbeta segments was used. Amplification of the CDR3 region of rearranged TCR beta genes was performed with a multiplex PCR assay on genomic DNA. On the Illumina HiSeq System, the amplified TCR beta libraries were sequenced as 87-base-pair reads. In the source study's methods: In a later analysis, 77 million or so unique TCR beta chains were counted across the 666 repertoires, and roughly 11 million of these chains were shared by at least two donors. Raw reads were error-corrected and collapsed into unique sequences with a nearest-neighbor algorithm that merged closely related sequences to remove PCR and sequencing errors. CDR3 sequences were aligned to IMGT reference sequences to assign V, D and J gene segments. For a sequence to be retained, at least a six-nucleotide match to both a V gene segment and a J gene segment was required. Rearrangements were called productive when the CDR3 lacked stop codons and stayed in frame with V and J; all others were non-productive. CDR3 was defined according to IMGT convention as the region running from the second conserved V-encoded cysteine to the conserved J-encoded phenylalanine. In an earlier analysis of approximately 500 of the donors, sequences lacking an unambiguous match to a single V gene segment were excluded. An earlier analysis of around 600 of the donors classified V segments as functional when productive rearrangements were above 56.7% and as segregating when the standard deviation between donors was above 5%. A statistical classification framework was built to diagnose cytomegalovirus status from the catalog of TCR beta chain sequences. In a later analysis, V and J genes were assigned by comparing TCR nucleotide sequences against IMGT/GENE-DB human TR gene sequences. The TCRdist pipeline was used in a later analysis to assign CDR3 sequences and most-parsimonious VDJ recombination scenarios. In a later analysis, each TCR beta chain was defined by its CDR3 amino acid sequence together with its V-gene family, and reads without a unique V-gene family were excluded. A later analysis removed 500 to 650 highly shared, low-generation-probability nucleotide sequences to deal with suspected cross-contamination and a sequencing artifact. A later analysis calculated a clonal expansion index for each public chain from normalized within-repertoire ranks of inferred template counts. In a later analysis, generation probabilities were computed using a VDJ recombination model fitted to out-of-frame rearrangements, and the results were checked against IGoR. In a later analysis, TCR-TCR, TCR-HLA and TCR-CMV co-occurrence was scored with hypergeometric tests, and a repertoire-size bias correction was applied to TCR pairs. A later analysis estimated false discovery rates by permuting HLA or CMV assignments 20 times. In a later analysis, co-occurring TCRs were grouped using DBSCAN, with TCRdist sequence similarity added in when clustering inside HLA-allele-positive subsets. Co-occurrence clustering excluded repertoires with fewer than 30,000 or more than 120,000 public chains, plus five with anomalous nucleotide sharing. TCRdb limited this immuneACCESS table to in-frame rearrangements with V and J called. A share of clones is missing; checked studies link under half to unresolved V genes, and the rest is unexplained. V and J calls and clone size are given by that table; D and trimming were obtained from the DNA. This sample comprises around 280,000 clones, approximately 90% of them detected only once. The ten largest clones add up to about 2% of the sample.

Input material: PBMCs. This clonotype originated in a woman under 30 in good health and CMV-seronegative. The chain links TRBV5-1 with TRBJ2-7, with no D gene named confidently. The sequenced DNA: TGCGCCAGCAGCTTATTAACCGGGTACGAGCAGTACTTC. Its translation is CASSLLTGYEQYF.